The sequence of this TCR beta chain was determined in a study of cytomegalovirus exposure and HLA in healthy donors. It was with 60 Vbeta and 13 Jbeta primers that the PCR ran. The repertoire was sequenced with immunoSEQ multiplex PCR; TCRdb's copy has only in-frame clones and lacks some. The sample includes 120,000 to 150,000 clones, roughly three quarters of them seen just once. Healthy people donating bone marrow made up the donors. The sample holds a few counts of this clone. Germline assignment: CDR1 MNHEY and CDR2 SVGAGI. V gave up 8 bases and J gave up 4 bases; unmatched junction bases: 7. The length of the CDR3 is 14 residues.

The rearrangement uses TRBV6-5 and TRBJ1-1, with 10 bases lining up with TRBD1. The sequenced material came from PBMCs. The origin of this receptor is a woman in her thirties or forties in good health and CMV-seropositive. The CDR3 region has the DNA TGTGCCAGCTGGGACAGGGGCCGGCGCACTGAAGCTTTCTTT. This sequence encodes CASWDRGRRTEAFF.